The TCR beta chain under discussion was sequenced for a study of OX40 agonist ivuxolimab in advanced cancers. About the study: Ivuxolimab doses were 0.01, 0.1, 0.3, 1.5, 3 or 10 mg/kg every 2 weeks.

Sequencing was performed with immunoSEQ multiplex PCR; in TCRdb, only in-frame clones are kept and a portion is missing. The sample has tens of thousands of clones, over 90% seen once. The J segment lost 3 bases and the V segment lost 6 bases, leaving 4 bases of the junction unmatched. CDR3 size: 13 residues. Germline CDR1 and CDR2: KGHSH and LQKENI. Patients with autoimmune history or systemic immunosuppression were excluded. This clone has only one observation. The genes are TRBV18 and TRBJ2-5, with TRBD2 matching over 7 bases. This receptor was identified in an adult with an advanced solid tumor such as melanoma, head and neck, liver or kidney cancer. The material sequenced was CD4+ or CD8+ T cells sorted from blood, taken in a trial of the OX40 agonist ivuxolimab. The CDR3 DNA follows: TGTGCCAGCTCCCGGGCGGGAGAAGAGACCCAGTACTTC. It encodes CASSRAGEETQYF.